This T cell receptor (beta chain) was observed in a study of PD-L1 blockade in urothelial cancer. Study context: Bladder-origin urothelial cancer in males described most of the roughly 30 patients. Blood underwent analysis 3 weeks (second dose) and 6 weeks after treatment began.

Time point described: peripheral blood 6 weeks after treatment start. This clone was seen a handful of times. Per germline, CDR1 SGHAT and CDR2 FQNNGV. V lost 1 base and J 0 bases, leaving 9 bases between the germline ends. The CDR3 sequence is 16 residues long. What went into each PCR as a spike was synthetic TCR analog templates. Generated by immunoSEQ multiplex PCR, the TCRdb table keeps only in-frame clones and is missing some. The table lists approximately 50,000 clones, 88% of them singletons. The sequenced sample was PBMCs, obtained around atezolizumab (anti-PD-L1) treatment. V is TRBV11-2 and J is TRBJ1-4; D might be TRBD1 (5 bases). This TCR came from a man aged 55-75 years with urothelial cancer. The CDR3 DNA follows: TGTGCCAGCAGCTTAGGACAGACTGCAACTAATGAAAAACTGTTTTTT. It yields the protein CASSLGQTATNEKLFF.